This TCR beta chain was documented in a study of shared clonotypes between healthy human individuals. Splitting of CD4+ cells produced CD45RA+ naive and CD45RA-negative memory subsets. For this clone: The antigen remains undetermined.

Germline loops: CDR1 SGHVS, CDR2 FQNEAQ. Trimming removed 6 bases from V and 7 bases from J; junction bases left unmatched: 18. This CDR3 is built from 16 residues. Replicate sorted-subset PCRs were loaded with around 0.2 ug DNA, 30,000 or so T cell genomes. Profiling relied on immunoSEQ multiplex PCR, and the TCRdb table lists in-frame clones only, not all of them. The sample carries 2 million to 2.5 million clones, approximately 95% recorded once. Broader study findings: Sharing of clonotypes among donors was expected to vary with sequencing depth.

V is TRBV7-8 and J is TRBJ2-7; the match to TRBD1 covers 7 bases. This receptor was taken from a man aged 18-30 years in good health. Sample: naive CD4+ T cells sorted from blood. Subset in this sample: CD45RA+ positively selected. CDR3 protein: CASRPKPGTEKKEQYF. DNA for the CDR3: TGTGCCAGCAGACCGAAACCCGGGACAGAAAAAAAAGAGCAGTACTTC. Full variable domain (outside the CDR3, taken from reference TRBV7-8 and TRBJ2-7): GAGVSQSPRYKVAKRGQDVALRCDPISGHVSLFWYQQALGQGPEFLTYFQNEAQLDKSGLPSDRFFAERPEGSVSTLKIQRTQQEDSAVYLCASRPKPGTEKKEQYFGPGTRLTVT.